The source of this T cell receptor beta chain is a study of CD8 T cells in Susac syndrome. Negative isolation yielded CD8+ and CD4+ T cells; FACS enriched TEMRA cells. Random hexamers were used to reverse transcribe the RNA input (about 0.45 to 1 ug). An immunoSEQ multiplex PCR generated amplified TCR beta CDR3 products spanning 54 Vbeta and 13 Jbeta. TCRdb redid the calling of the immunoSEQ multiplex PCR reads with MiXCR, one entry per CDR3 protein. The profile covers 170,000 or so distinct CDR3 sequences, with approximately 95% appearing a single time and about 0.16% taken by the ten largest. The CDR3 totals 15 residues. CDR1 and CDR2 (germline): KGHSH, LQKENI. V lost 4 bases to trimming and J lost 0 bases, with 7 bases between them.

The chain is built from TRBV18 and TRBJ2-6; D remains ambiguous. The sequencing sample was made of CD8+ T cells from PBMCs. This sequence was found in a human donor with multiple sclerosis. CDR3 DNA: TGTGCCAGCTCACAACCCACCTCTGGGGCCAACGTCCTGACTTTC. Its protein product is CASSQPTSGANVLTF.